This TCR beta chain is drawn from a study of cytomegalovirus exposure and HLA in healthy donors. In the case of this clone: Its cognate antigen is unknown.

Both 60 Vbeta primers and 13 Jbeta primers went into the PCR. Sequencing was performed with immunoSEQ multiplex PCR; in TCRdb, only in-frame clones are kept and a portion is missing. The data contain approximately 150,000 clones, roughly 78% of them singletons. The CDR3 contains 14 residues. J gave up 6 bases and V 6 bases, and 5 bases lay outside the gene matches. Germline assignment: CDR1 MNHNS and CDR2 SASEGT. Study outcomes and limitations: A few chains tied to CMV proved CMV antigen-specific in vitro.

What was sequenced was PBMCs. The source is a man aged 45-60 years in good health and CMV-seropositive. The rearrangement joins TRBV6-1 to TRBJ2-3, with 11 bases identical to TRBD2. The CDR3 coding sequence is TGTGCCAGCAGAGAACTAGCGGGAGTTGATACGCAGTATTTT. Translated, it gives CASRELAGVDTQYF.